This TCR beta chain was recorded in a study of post-analysis software for immune sequencing data (dated by TCRdb to between 2014 and 2017). Regarding the study in general: Recorded disease courses included relapsing-remitting, secondary progressive and progressive-relapsing multiple sclerosis, with some patients lacking subtype annotation. Patient repertoires were compared against about a dozen previously published healthy control repertoires from donors aged 6 to 25 years. A subset of samples was prepared in parallel using single-end sample barcoding, then pooled and co-amplified after Illumina adapter ligation. On the study overall, not on this receptor specifically: The control group was slightly older than the multiple sclerosis patient group. Normalized Chao1 diversity was significantly lower in multiple sclerosis patients than controls, suggesting substantial peripheral T-cell clonal expansion. Roughly 5 TRBV segments, including TRBV5-6, TRBV5-1 and TRBV20-1, were significantly more frequent in patients than controls. When samples were clustered directly using the F measure, samples prepared in the same batch co-clustered strongly, which prompted a batch-effect correction.

The trim is 7 bases for V and 7 bases for J, with a gap of 17 bases between the germline ends. Counted from cysteine to phenylalanine, this CDR3 has 14 amino acids. The kept DNA is CDR3 alone, 42 bases in frame from the first base. The library was prepared using PCR. Sequencing instrument: Illumina HiSeq 2500. To reduce PCR and sequencing biases, unique molecular identifiers were built into the TCR beta cDNA libraries. Every 1 to 10 million input T cells yielded roughly 500,000 cDNA molecules, meaning each molecule approximated one T cell. The same protocol used for the earlier healthy control dataset was applied to prepare and sequence the patient libraries. Within a given batch, samples were prepared together, multiplexed and sequenced on the same HiSeq lane. The authors processed their data as follows. MIGEC was used to process the raw barcoded reads, and molecular identifier groups with only a single read were discarded before consensus assembly and CDR3 extraction. Clonotype tables were post-analysed with VDJtools, and diversity was normalized by down-sampling all datasets to the smallest sample size. To correct batch-related cross-sample contamination, repertoire overlap clustering matched CDR3 amino acid sequences but not nucleotide sequences. The raw public reads went through TCRdb reprocessing: fastp at Q25, MiXCR clone calling, in-frame beta chains kept. Each CDR3 protein appears once, grouped with its most common genes and DNA. It is TCRdb's table, rather than the study itself, that gives the V and J calls and clone size. Within this sample are under 650,000 distinct CDR3 sequences, with 44% of them counted one time only. Jointly, the top ten make up over 1.5% of the sample.

This clonotype was counted a few times. Its cognate antigen has yet to be identified. Base qualities are not at hand, and no much larger clone is one base apart. To demonstrate the VDJtools post-analysis software, the study profiled TCR beta repertoires from the peripheral blood of under 15 young patients with multiple sclerosis. The multiple sclerosis patients were children and adolescents between roughly 6 and 16 years of age. The sequenced sample was blood. The chain joins TRBV12-3 or TRBV12-4 to TRBJ2-1; the D gene is perhaps TRBD2, from 7 matching bases. The sequence came from a girl aged 5 to 17 with multiple sclerosis. The DNA is TGTGCCAGCACCGCCGGACTAGGGGGGAATGAGCAGTTCTTC. Protein translation: CASTAGLGGNEQFF.